The 5 T cell receptor beta chains given below trace back to one sample, sequenced in a study of T cells after yellow fever vaccination. TCRdb re-called the 5' RACE reads with MiXCR, one entry per CDR3 protein. The table records about 360,000 distinct CDR3 sequences, 6.2% of them present only once. The sequenced sample was PBMCs, obtained 5 days after the yellow fever booster vaccination. The receptors were gathered from a man aged 30 to 39 who received the YFV17D yellow fever vaccine.

V is TRBV12-3 or TRBV12-4 and J is TRBJ2-3; D is ambiguous. With 8 bases removed from V and 0 bases from J, the gap between germline ends came to 9 bases. The CDR3 sequence is 13 residues long. The CDR3 nucleotides are TGTGCCAGCCGGCGACTGAGCACAGATACGCAGTATTTT. It codes for CASRRLSTDTQYF.

This clonotype was found many times. This chain's CDR3 is CASSLIGTTEIREQFF. The CDR3 DNA reads as TGTGCCAGCAGCTTAATCGGGACCACTGAAATTAGGGAGCAGTTCTTC. V gene TRBV7-3 combines with J gene TRBJ2-1; D is perhaps TRBD1 or TRBD2 (5 bases each). CDR1 is SGHTA and CDR2 is FQGTGA in the germline V gene. The V end lost 1 base, the J end lost 10 bases, and 20 bases lay between the germline ends. The CDR3 is 16 amino acids. The full variable domain, rest sourced from reference TRBV7-3 and TRBJ2-1, is GAGVSQTPSNKVTEKGKYVELRCDPISGHTALYWYRQSLGQGPEFLIYFQGTGAADDSGLPNDRFFAVRPEGSVSTLKIQRTERGDSAVYLCASSLIGTTEIREQFFGPGTRLTVL.

The rearrangement links TRBV20-1 to TRBJ2-7; TRBD1 agrees at 10 bases. Germline lookup yields CDR1 DFQATT and CDR2 SNEGSKA (reference sequence). J lost 3 bases, V lost 5 bases, and 7 bases had no gene match. The length of the CDR3 is 14 residues. For the CDR3, the DNA is TGCAGTGCTCCCCGGGACAGGGGCAACTACGAGCAGTACTTC. Translating gives CSAPRDRGNYEQYF.

Ten or more counts support this clonotype. The rearrangement links TRBV2 to TRBJ2-2; 7 bases align to TRBD1. The germline V gene has CDR1 SNHLY and CDR2 FYNNEI. V lost 5 bases to trimming and J lost 0 bases; unmatched junction nucleotides: 6. The CDR3 is made up of 16 amino acids. This CDR3 is CASSLQGIPNTGELFF. CDR3 nucleotides: TGTGCCAGCAGTTTACAGGGGATACCGAACACCGGGGAGCTGTTTTTT.

Only a few counts were recorded for this clonotype. V is TRBV20-1 and J is TRBJ1-1; no clear D. This CDR3 has 11 residues. V was trimmed by 6 bases and J by 3 bases, leaving 8 bases between them. Per the germline V gene, CDR1 is DFQATT and CDR2 is SNEGSKA (reference sequence). CDR3 DNA sequence: TGCAGTGCGGACTCCGACACTGAAGCTTTCTTT. Translation gives CSADSDTEAFF.